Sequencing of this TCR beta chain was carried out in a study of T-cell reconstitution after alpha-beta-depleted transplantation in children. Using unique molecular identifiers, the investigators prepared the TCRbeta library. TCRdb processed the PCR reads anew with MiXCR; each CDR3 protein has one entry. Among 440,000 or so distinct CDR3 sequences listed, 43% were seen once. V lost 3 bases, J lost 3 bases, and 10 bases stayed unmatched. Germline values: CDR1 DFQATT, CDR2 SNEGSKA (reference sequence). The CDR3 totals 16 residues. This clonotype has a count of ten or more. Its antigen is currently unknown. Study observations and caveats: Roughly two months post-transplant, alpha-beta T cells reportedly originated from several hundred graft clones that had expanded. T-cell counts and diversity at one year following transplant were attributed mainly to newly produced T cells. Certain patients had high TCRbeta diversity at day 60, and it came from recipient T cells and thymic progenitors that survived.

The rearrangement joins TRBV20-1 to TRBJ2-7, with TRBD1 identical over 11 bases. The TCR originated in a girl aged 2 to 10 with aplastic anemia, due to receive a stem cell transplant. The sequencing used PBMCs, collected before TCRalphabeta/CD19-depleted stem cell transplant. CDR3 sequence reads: CSARPWDRGANYEQYF. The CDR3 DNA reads TGCAGTGCTAGGCCCTGGGACAGGGGGGCGAACTACGAGCAGTACTTC.